This entry lists 20 T cell receptor beta chains sequenced from one sample in a study of metastatic and nonmetastatic thyroid tumors. Via MiXCR, TCRdb re-called the PCR reads. This sample has 40,000 to 50,000 clones, with 9.5% to 13% found just once. All patients were treatment-naive before thyroid surgery. Sequenced input: blood. Receptors were obtained from a male donor with papillary thyroid cancer or a benign thyroid nodule (not recorded which). Some clones in this sample may be carry-over from other donors' samples.

This clone was counted between two and nine times. V gene TRBV28 combines with J gene TRBJ1-2; D unclear. In germline, CDR1 is MDHEN, CDR2 SYDVKM. Trimming took off 4 bases at V and 6 bases at J, with 12 bases between the two ends. The CDR3 length is 13 residues. The CDR3 DNA reads TGTGCCAGCAGTTCCCCTGGGCAACATGGCTACACCTTC. As protein: CASSSPGQHGYTF.

As for this clone: At one of its ends the junction is not consistent with the germline gene, which may arise from a read error. V is TRBV14 and J is TRBJ2-7, with D unclear. In germline, CDR1 is SGHDN, CDR2 FVKESK. The CDR3 is made up of 11 amino acids. The CDR3 DNA sequence: TGTGTCAGCAGCCAAGTAGGCAGACAGTACTTC. Translating it yields CVSSQVGRQYF.

This clone came up many times. V usage is TRBV19 and J usage is TRBJ1-6, with D perhaps TRBD1 (5 bases). The V and J ends lost 5 bases and 9 bases respectively, with 20 bases between them. Germline lookup yields CDR1 LNHDA and CDR2 SQIVND (reference sequence). The CDR3 loop spans 16 amino acids. CDR3: CASSPSVGDGSSPLHF. The CDR3 nucleotides read TGTGCCAGTAGTCCTTCCGTGGGGGACGGATCTTCACCCCTCCACTTT.

The chain joins TRBV18 to TRBJ2-3, with TRBD2 identical over 8 bases. J gave up 2 bases and V 1 base, and 8 bases lay outside the gene matches. CDR1 is KGHSH, CDR2 LQKENI, per germline. This CDR3 is 17 amino acids long. DNA for the CDR3: TGTGCCAGCTCACCACGAGCGGGAGTCGGAAACACAGATACGCAGTATTTT. This sequence encodes CASSPRAGVGNTDTQYF.

Judged by abundance, this clone is medium-sized. The chain is built from TRBV6-2 or TRBV6-3 and TRBJ2-7; TRBD2 matches 7 bases. Germline lookup yields CDR1 MNHEY and CDR2 SVGEGT. This CDR3 comprises 13 residues. The V and J ends lost 10 bases and 4 bases, in that order; junction bases with no gene match: 10. CDR3 amino acids: CATSITSEYEQYF. The CDR3 bases are TGTGCCACCTCTATCACTAGCGAGTACGAGCAGTACTTC.

This clone was counted a few times. This rearrangement joins TRBV3-1 to TRBJ1-5; D possibly corresponds to TRBD1 (6 bases). The germline V and J ends were trimmed by 9 bases and 11 bases, with 14 bases remaining between them. The CDR3 spans 11 residues. Germline CDR1 is LGHDT and CDR2 is YNNKEL (reference sequence). CDR3 DNA: TGTGCCAGTGGGGGCGGATCGTCCCAGCATTTT. Translating it yields CASGGGSSQHF.

With regard to this clone: A much larger clone differs from this one at a single base, so this may be a read error. The chain is built from TRBV30 and TRBJ2-2; 11 nucleotides align to TRBD1. The germline CDR1 and CDR2 sequences are GTSNPN and SVGIG (reference sequence). After removal of 6 bases from V and 5 bases from J, the junction contained 11 bases not matched to a gene. The CDR3 has 16 amino acids. The CDR3 protein is CACSPVDRGRTGELFF. DNA of the CDR3: TGTGCCTGTAGCCCCGTGGACAGGGGGCGGACCGGGGAGCTGTTTTTT.

This clone was seen repeatedly, ten times or more. The V gene is TRBV9, the J gene TRBJ1-5; perhaps TRBD1 as D (5 bases). This CDR3 has 15 amino acids. V was clipped by 0 bases and J by 3 bases, with 10 bases between them. The germline gives CDR1 SGDLS, CDR2 YYNGEE. CDR3 sequence: CASSVDGADNQPQHF. The CDR3 DNA reads TGTGCCAGCAGCGTAGATGGGGCCGACAATCAGCCCCAGCATTTT. Combining the CDR3 with reference TRBV9 and TRBJ1-5 gives the whole variable domain DSGVTQTPKHLITATGQRVTLRCSPRSGDLSVYWYQQSLDQGLQFLIQYYNGEERAKGNILERFSAQQFPDLHSELNLSSLELGDSALYFCASSVDGADNQPQHFGDGTRLSIL.

This clone has more than one count but fewer than ten. This clone may be a read error of a much larger clone one base away. The same CDR3 also results from other DNA sequences found in this sample. This sequence joins TRBV20-1 and TRBJ2-3, with a possible D match to TRBD2 (5 bases). This CDR3 has 13 amino acids. The germline V gene encodes CDR1 DFQATT and CDR2 SNEGSKA (reference sequence). The CDR3 nucleotides read TGTAGTGCTAGCAGAGAAAGCACAGATACGCAGTATTTT. This encodes CSASRESTDTQYF.

This clone was seen many times. V is TRBV7-2 and J is TRBJ2-5; D call uncertain. Germline CDR1 and CDR2: SGHTA and FQGNSA. With 3 bases removed from V and 4 bases from J, the gap between germline ends came to 9 bases. The CDR3 is 13 residues long. In nucleotides, the CDR3 is TGTGCCAGCAGCTTCGTAGGTATAGAGACCCAGTACTTC. It codes for CASSFVGIETQYF.

At least ten counts were recorded for this clone. V and J are TRBV7-2 and TRBJ2-3; D ambiguous. V lost 6 bases and J lost 4, with 8 bases in between. Germline V CDR1 and CDR2: SGHTA, FQGNSA. The CDR3 covers 12 residues. In nucleotides, the CDR3 is TGTGCCAGCAGTCGACAATCAGATACGCAGTATTTT. It is translated as CASSRQSDTQYF.

This clone was seen many times. The chain joins TRBV7-2 to TRBJ2-3; 14 positions match TRBD2. The CDR3 is 15 amino acids. The V gene end was trimmed by 3 bases and the J gene end by 9 bases; junction bases not matched to a gene: 5. Germline lookup yields CDR1 SGHTA and CDR2 FQGNSA. The CDR3 is CASSLGLAGVETQYF. The CDR3, as DNA: TGTGCCAGCAGCTTGGGACTAGCGGGAGTGGAGACGCAGTATTTT.

Many counts were recorded for this clone. The V gene is TRBV19, the J gene TRBJ2-2; TRBD2 matches 7 bases. In germline, CDR1 is LNHDA, CDR2 SQIVND (reference sequence). This CDR3 spans 15 amino acids. After removal of 6 bases from V and 1 base from J, the junction contained 5 bases not matched to a gene. CDR3 bases: TGTGCCAGTAGCACACTAGCGCGGAACACCGGGGAGCTGTTTTTT. Translated, it gives CASSTLARNTGELFF.

Turning to this clone: This clone may be a read error of a much larger clone one base away. The V and J genes are TRBV30 and TRBJ1-2; D is unresolved. Germline V gene lookup returns CDR1 GTSNPN and CDR2 SVGIG (reference sequence). V dropped 0 bases and J dropped 2 bases, with 10 bases sitting between them. The CDR3 has 14 residues. CDR3 coding DNA: TGTGCCTGGAGTGTAATGTGCAGGAACTATGGCTACACCTTC. Its protein is CAWSVMCRNYGYTF.

In this sample, this clone turned up a few times. The chain combines TRBV11-1 with TRBJ2-1; 8 nucleotides align to TRBD2. The CDR3 is made up of 17 amino acids. Per the germline V gene, CDR1 is SGHAT and CDR2 is FQDESV (reference sequence). V gave up 1 base and J gave up 11 bases; unmatched junction bases: 16. For the CDR3, the DNA is TGTGCCAGCAGCTTAGAGGGATCTAGCGGGTGGGATTACAAGCAGTTCTTC. Residues: CASSLEGSSGWDYKQFF.

This clone was counted only a few times. Just one base apart from a much larger clone, this may be a read error. The chain is built from TRBV10-3 and TRBJ1-1; 12 nucleotides match TRBD1. Trimming removed 10 bases from V and 5 bases from J; junction bases left unmatched: 14. The CDR3 has 16 amino acids. Germline CDR1 is ENHRY and CDR2 is SYGVKD. The CDR3 region has the DNA TGTGCCACCTGGGCCGGGACAGGGGGCGCAGAAACTGAAGCTTTCTTT. It translates to CATWAGTGGAETEAFF.

This clone was counted ten times or more. The chain couples TRBV4-1 to TRBJ2-1; 11 bases are shared with TRBD2. The length of the CDR3 is 15 residues. The V and J ends lost 6 bases and 6 bases, in that order; junction bases with no gene match: 7. Germline CDR1 is MGHRA and CDR2 is YSYEKL. CDR3 loop: CASSQTSGSFNEQFF. CDR3 nucleotide sequence: TGCGCCAGCAGTCAAACTAGCGGGAGCTTCAATGAGCAGTTCTTC.

The count of this clone is one. The junction differs from germline at one of its ends, possibly a read error. The rearrangement uses TRBV9 and TRBJ1-4, with D tentatively TRBD1 (5 bases). The CDR3 is made up of 17 amino acids. Germline CDR1 SGDLS, CDR2 YYNGEE. DNA of the CDR3: TGTGCCAGCATCGTAGCATTAGGGGAGGCAACTAATGAAAAACTGTTTTTT. Translating gives CASIVALGEATNEKLFF. Supplemented by reference TRBV9 and TRBJ1-4, the full variable domain reads DSGVTQTPKHLITATGQRVTLRCSPRSGDLSVYWYQQSLDQGLQFLIQYYNGEERAKGNILERFSAQQFPDLHSELNLSSLELGDSALYFCASIVALGEATNEKLFFGSGTQLSVL.

There are many counts of this clone. The V and J genes are TRBV13 and TRBJ2-7, with D perhaps matching TRBD1 or TRBD2 (5 bases each). V lost 1 base and J 7 bases, leaving 11 bases between the germline ends. Germline V gene lookup returns CDR1 PRHDT and CDR2 FYEKMQ (reference sequence). The CDR3 covers 13 residues. The CDR3 coding sequence is TGTGCCAGCAGCTTAGCGGGGCTGTGGGAGCAGTACTTC. It is translated as CASSLAGLWEQYF.

This clone is categorized as medium-sized. The chain's CDR3 is CASSEQGTRQPQHF. The CDR3 coding sequence is TGTGCCAGCAGTGAACAGGGTACAAGGCAGCCCCAGCATTTT. V and J are TRBV6-1 and TRBJ1-5; maybe TRBD1 (5 bases). V was trimmed by 2 bases and J by 7 bases, leaving 12 bases between them. The CDR3 runs to 14 residues. Germline V lookup: CDR1 MNHNS, CDR2 SASEGT.